The clone carrying this TCR beta chain has just one count. Data came from immunoSEQ multiplex PCR; TCRdb stores just in-frame clones and leaves some out. The table records about 200,000 clones, approximately 91% of them present only once. This sample is part of a study of T cell responses to AZD1222 COVID-19 vaccine. V was cut by 1 base and J by 3 bases, with 15 bases left in between. This CDR3 contains 16 residues. The germline V gene has CDR1 SEHNR and CDR2 FQNEAQ (reference sequence). This TCR came from an adult who received the AZD1222 COVID-19 vaccine. This chain uses TRBV7-9 with TRBJ1-2; the D is unclear. The sequencing used peripheral blood, collected 28 days after the second AZD1222 dose. This CDR3 is CASSLGTVPRDYGYTF. The CDR3 DNA reads TGTGCCAGCAGCTTAGGTACAGTTCCACGGGACTATGGCTACACCTTC.